Reported below is one TCR beta chain. Its matching antigen is unknown. Primed by a sample-barcoded 5' primer and a J-beta primer mix, a second PCR proceeded for 7 to 11 cycles. One entry per CDR3 protein results from TCRdb running MiXCR on the 5' RACE reads. In the table there are over 950,000 distinct CDR3 sequences, 30% to 40% of which are singletons. The data originate from a study of blood T cells in healthy people across ages. Study-level points and caveats: PBMCs were not sorted, which prevented a conclusive comparison of naive versus antigen-experienced cells.

CDR1 and CDR2 from the germline V gene are LNHDA and SQIVND (reference sequence). The CDR3 is 13 residues long. Losses at the gene ends were 4 bases for V and 6 bases for J; bases not matched to a gene: 3. The sample taken for sequencing was blood. The sequence was obtained from a man between 18 and 35 years old in good health. This chain uses TRBV19 with TRBJ1-5; 7 bases map to TRBD1. CDR3 in DNA: TGTGCCAGTAGTACACAGGGGTTTCAGCCCCAGCATTTT. Its protein is CASSTQGFQPQHF.